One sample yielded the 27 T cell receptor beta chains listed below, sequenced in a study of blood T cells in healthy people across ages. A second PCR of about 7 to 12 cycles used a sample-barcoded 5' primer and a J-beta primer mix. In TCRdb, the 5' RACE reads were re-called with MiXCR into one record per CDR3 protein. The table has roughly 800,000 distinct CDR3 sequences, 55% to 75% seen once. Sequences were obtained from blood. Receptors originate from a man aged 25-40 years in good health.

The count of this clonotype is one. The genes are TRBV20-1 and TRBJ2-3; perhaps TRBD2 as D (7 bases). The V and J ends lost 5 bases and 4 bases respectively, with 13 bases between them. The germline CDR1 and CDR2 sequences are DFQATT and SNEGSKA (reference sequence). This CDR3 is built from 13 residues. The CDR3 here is CSAGGAGADTQYF. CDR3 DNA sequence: TGCAGTGCTGGGGGGGCGGGAGCAGATACGCAGTATTTT.

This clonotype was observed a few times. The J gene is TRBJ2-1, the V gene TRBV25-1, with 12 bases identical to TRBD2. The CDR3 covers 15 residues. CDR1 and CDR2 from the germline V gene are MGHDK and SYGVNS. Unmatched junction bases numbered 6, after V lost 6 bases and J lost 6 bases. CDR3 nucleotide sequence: TGTGCCAGCAGGCCGGGACTAGCGGGCTTCAATGAGCAGTTCTTC. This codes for CASRPGLAGFNEQFF.

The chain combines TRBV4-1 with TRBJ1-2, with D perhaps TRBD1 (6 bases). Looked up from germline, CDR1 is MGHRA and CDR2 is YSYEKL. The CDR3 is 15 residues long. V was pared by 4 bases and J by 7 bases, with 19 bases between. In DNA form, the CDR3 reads TGCGCCAGCAGCCTCCGGATCTCAGGGGAAGGTGGCTACACCTTC. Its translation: CASSLRISGEGGYTF.

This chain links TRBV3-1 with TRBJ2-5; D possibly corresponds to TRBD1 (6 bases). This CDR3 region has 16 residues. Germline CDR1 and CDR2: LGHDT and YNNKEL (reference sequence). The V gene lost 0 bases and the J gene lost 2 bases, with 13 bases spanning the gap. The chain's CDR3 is CASSQDLGGTQETQYF. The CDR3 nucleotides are TGTGCCAGCAGCCAAGACCTTGGGGGCACGCAAGAGACCCAGTACTTC.

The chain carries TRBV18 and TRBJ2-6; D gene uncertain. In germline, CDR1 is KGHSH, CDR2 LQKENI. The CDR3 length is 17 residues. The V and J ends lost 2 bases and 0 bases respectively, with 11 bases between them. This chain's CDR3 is CASSPGPSTSGANVLTF. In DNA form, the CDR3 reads TGTGCCAGCTCACCAGGTCCGAGCACCTCTGGGGCCAACGTCCTGACTTTC.

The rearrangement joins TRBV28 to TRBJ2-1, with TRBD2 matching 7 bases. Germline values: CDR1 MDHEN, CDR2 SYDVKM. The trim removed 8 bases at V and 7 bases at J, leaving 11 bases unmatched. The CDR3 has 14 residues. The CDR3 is CASGRLAVGNEQFF. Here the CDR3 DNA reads TGTGCCAGCGGGAGGCTAGCGGTTGGGAATGAGCAGTTCTTC.

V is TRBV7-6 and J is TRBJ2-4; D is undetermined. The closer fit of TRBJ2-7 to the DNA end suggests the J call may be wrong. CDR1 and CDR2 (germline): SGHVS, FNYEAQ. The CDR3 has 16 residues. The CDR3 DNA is TGTGCCAGCAGCCCCAGGACGGGTGGGGTCCCCTACGAGCAGTACTTC. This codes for CASSPRTGGVPYEQYF.

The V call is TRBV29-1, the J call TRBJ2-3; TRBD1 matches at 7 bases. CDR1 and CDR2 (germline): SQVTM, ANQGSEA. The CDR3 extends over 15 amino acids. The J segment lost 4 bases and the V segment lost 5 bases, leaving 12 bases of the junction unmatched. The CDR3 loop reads CSVTEGAQGADTQYF. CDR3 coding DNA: TGCAGCGTTACTGAGGGGGCTCAGGGAGCAGATACGCAGTATTTT.

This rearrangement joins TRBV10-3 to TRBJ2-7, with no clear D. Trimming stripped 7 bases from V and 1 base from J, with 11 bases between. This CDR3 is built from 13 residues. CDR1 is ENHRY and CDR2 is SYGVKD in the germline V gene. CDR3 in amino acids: CAITQMGSYEQYF. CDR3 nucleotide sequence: TGTGCCATCACCCAGATGGGTTCCTACGAGCAGTACTTC.

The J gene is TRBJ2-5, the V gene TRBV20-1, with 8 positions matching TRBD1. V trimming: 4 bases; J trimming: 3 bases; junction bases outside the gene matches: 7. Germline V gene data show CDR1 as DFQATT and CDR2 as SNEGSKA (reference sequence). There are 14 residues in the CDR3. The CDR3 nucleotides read TGCAGTGCTACCGGACAGGGACCAAAAGAGACCCAGTACTTC. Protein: CSATGQGPKETQYF.

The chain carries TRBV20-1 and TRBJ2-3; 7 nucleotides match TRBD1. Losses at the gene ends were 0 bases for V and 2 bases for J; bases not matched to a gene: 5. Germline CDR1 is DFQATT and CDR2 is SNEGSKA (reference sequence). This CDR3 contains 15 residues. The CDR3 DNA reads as TGCAGTGCTAGAGAAGGGACAGAATCCACAGATACGCAGTATTTT. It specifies CSAREGTESTDTQYF.

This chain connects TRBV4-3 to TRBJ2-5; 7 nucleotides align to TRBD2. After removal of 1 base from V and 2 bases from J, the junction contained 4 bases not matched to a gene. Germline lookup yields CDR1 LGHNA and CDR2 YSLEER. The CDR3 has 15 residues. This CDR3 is CASSQGRERQETQYF. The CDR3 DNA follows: TGCGCCAGCAGCCAAGGGCGGGAGAGGCAAGAGACCCAGTACTTC.

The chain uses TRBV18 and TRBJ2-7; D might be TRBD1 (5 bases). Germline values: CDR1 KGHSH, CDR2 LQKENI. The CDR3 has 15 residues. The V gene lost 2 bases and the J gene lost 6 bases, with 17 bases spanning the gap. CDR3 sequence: CASSPKGSRGSEQYF. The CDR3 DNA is TGTGCCAGCTCACCAAAGGGATCAAGGGGAAGCGAGCAGTACTTC.

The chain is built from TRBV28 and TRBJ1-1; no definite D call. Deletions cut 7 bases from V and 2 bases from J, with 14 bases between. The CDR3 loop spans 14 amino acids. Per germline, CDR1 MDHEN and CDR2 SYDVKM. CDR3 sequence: CASMYVGRNTEAFF. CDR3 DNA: TGTGCCAGCATGTACGTAGGGCGAAACACTGAAGCTTTCTTT.

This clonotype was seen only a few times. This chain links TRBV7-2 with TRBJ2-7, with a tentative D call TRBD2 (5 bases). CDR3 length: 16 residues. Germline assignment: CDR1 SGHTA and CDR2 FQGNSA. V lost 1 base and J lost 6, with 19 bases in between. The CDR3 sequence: CASSLVYPRGPGEQYF. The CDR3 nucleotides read TGTGCCAGCAGCTTAGTCTATCCCAGAGGGCCTGGCGAGCAGTACTTC.

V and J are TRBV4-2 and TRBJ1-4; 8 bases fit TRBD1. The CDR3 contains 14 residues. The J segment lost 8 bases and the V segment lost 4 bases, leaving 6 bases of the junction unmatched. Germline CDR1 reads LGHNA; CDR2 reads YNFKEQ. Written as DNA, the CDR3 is TGTGCCAGCAGCCCGGACAGGGAATCCGAAAAACTGTTTTTT. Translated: CASSPDRESEKLFF.

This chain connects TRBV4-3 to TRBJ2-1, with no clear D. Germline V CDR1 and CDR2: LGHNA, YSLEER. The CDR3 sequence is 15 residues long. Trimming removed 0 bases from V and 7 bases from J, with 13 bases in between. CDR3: CASSQEGRAENEQFF. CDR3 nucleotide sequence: TGCGCCAGCAGCCAAGAGGGTAGGGCTGAAAATGAGCAGTTCTTC.

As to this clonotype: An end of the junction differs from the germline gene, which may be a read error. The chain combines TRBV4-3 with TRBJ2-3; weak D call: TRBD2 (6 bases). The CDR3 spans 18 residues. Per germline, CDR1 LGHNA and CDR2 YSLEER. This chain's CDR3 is CASSQDYRGSWKADTRYF. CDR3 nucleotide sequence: TGCGCCAGCAGCCAAGATTATCGGGGGAGTTGGAAGGCAGATACGCGGTATTTT.

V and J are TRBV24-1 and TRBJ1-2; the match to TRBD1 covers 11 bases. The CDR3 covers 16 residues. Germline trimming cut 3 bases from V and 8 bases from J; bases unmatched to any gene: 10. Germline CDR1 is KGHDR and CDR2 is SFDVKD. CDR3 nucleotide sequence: TGTGCCACCAGTGATCCCGGGACAGGGGGAACAGAAGGCTACACCTTC. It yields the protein CATSDPGTGGTEGYTF.

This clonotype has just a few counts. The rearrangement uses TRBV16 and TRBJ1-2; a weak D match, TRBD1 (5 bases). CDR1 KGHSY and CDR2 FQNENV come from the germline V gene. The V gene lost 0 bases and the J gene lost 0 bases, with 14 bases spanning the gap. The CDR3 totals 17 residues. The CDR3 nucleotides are TGTGCCAGCAGCCAATCGCGTCAGGGTATCTCTAACTATGGCTACACCTTC. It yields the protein CASSQSRQGISNYGYTF.

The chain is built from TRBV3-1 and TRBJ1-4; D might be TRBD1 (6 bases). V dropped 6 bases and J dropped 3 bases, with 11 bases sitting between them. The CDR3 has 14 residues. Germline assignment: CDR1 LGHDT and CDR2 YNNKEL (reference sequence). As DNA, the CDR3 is TGTGCCAGCAGACCGACAGGCCCTAATGAAAAACTGTTTTTT. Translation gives CASRPTGPNEKLFF.

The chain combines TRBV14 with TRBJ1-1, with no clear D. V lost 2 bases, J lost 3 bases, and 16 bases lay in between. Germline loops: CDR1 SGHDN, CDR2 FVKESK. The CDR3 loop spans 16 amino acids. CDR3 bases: TGTGCCAGCAGCCAACTCAACCTGCGGCGAGACACTGAAGCTTTCTTT. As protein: CASSQLNLRRDTEAFF.

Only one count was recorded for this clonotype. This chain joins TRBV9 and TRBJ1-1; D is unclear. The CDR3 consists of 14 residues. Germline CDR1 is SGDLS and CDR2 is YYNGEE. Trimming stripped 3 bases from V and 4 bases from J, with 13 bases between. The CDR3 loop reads CASSARGGGTEAFF. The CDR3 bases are TGTGCCAGCAGCGCCCGGGGAGGTGGCACTGAAGCTTTCTTT. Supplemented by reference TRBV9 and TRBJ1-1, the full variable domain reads DSGVTQTPKHLITATGQRVTLRCSPRSGDLSVYWYQQSLDQGLQFLIQYYNGEERAKGNILERFSAQQFPDLHSELNLSSLELGDSALYFCASSARGGGTEAFFGQGTRLTVV.

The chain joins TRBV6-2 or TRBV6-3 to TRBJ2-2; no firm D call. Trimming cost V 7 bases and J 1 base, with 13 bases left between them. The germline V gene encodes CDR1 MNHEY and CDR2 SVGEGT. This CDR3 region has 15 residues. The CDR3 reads CASTLAPGNTGELFF. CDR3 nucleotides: TGTGCCAGCACCTTAGCCCCTGGGAACACCGGGGAGCTGTTTTTT.

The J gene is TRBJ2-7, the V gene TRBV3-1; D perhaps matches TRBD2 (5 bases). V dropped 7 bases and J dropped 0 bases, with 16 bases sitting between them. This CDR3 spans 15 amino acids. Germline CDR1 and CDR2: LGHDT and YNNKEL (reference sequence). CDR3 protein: CASNLRLGLSYEQYF. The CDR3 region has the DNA TGTGCCAGCAACCTCCGTCTAGGACTCTCCTACGAGCAGTACTTC.

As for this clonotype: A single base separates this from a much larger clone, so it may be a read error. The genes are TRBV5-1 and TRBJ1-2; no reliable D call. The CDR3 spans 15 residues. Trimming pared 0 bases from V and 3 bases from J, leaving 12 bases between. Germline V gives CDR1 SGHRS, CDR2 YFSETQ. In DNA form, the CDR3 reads TGCGCCAGCAGCTTGGACGTGGATGGGTACTATGGCTACACCTTC. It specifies CASSLDVDGYYGYTF.

CDR3 sequence: CASSYPLAGEGDTF. The CDR3 DNA follows: TGTGCCAGCAGTTACCCACTGGCAGGGGAGGGCGACACCTTC. This chain links TRBV28 with TRBJ1-2; D may be TRBD1 (6 bases). The length of the CDR3 is 14 residues. Germline assignment: CDR1 MDHEN and CDR2 SYDVKM. V lost 4 bases, J lost 12 bases, and 21 bases lay in between.